The clone carrying this T cell receptor (beta chain) came up many times. The antigen is not known. This specimen comes from a study of T cells in Graves' hyperthyroidism and ophthalmopathy. Study-level information: Before treatment of any kind, peripheral blood was taken at initial diagnosis.

Study results and limitations: Most clonotypes expanded in thyroid above 0.001 were likewise present in blood.

The study left out patients who had uncontrolled infection, other autoimmune disease, pregnancy or lactation. RNA transcripts provided the source from which TCR beta CDR3 regions were amplified. Initially, a first-round RT-PCR of the TCR CDR3 employed the HTBI primer set. One entry per CDR3 protein, called by TCRdb with MiXCR from the multiplex PCR reads. The sample lists about 330,000 distinct CDR3 sequences, around 13% seen once, with 34% in the top ten. Germline lookup yields CDR1 DFQATT and CDR2 SNEGSKA (reference sequence). Trimming cost V 6 bases and J 1 base, with 18 bases left between them. This CDR3 region has 15 residues.

This TCR was recovered from a middle-aged woman with Graves' ophthalmopathy. Sequencing was carried out using blood. V and J are TRBV20-1 and TRBJ1-1, with D possibly TRBD1 on 5 matching bases. The CDR3 sequence: CSARGRGWQNTEAFF. CDR3 coding DNA: TGCAGTGCCCGTGGGAGGGGCTGGCAGAACACTGAAGCTTTCTTT.